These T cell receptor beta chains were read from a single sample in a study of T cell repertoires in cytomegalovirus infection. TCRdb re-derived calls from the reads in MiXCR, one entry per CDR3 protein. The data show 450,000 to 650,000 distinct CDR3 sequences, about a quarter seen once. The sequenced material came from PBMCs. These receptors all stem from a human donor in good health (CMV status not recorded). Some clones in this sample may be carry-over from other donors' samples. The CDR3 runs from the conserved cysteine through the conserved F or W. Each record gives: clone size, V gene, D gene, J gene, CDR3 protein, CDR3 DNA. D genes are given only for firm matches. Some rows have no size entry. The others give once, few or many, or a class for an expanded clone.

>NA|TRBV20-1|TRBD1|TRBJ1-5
CSARQTGGGQPQHF
TGCAGTGCTAGACAAACAGGGGGCGGTCAGCCCCAGCATTTT
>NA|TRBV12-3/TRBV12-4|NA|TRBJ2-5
CATASVRQETQYF
TGTGCCACCGCTAGCGTCCGTCAAGAGACCCAGTACTTC
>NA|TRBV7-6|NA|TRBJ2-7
CASSFRAGEQYF
TGTGCCAGCAGCTTCAGGGCAGGAGAGCAGTACTTC
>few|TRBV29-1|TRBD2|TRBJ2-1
CSVAGLAGGPREQFF
TGCAGCGTTGCGGGACTAGCGGGAGGGCCCCGTGAGCAGTTCTTC
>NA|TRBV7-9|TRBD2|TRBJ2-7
CASSSGTSYEQYF
TGCGCCAGCAGCTCAGGGACTAGCTACGAGCAGTACTTC
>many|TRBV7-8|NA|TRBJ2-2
CASSLRLAPNTGELFF
TGTGCCAGCAGCTTACGCCTAGCGCCGAACACCGGGGAGCTGTTTTTT
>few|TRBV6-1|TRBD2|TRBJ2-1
CASSGTSRSYEQFF
TGTGCCAGCAGTGGGACTAGTCGCAGTTACGAGCAGTTCTTC
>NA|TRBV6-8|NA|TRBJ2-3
CASTNPGGGRGDTQYF
TGTGCCAGCACAAACCCAGGGGGCGGGAGAGGTGATACGCAGTATTTT
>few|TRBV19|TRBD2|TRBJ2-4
CASSIVQAGGAKNIQYF
TGTGCCAGTAGTATAGTTCAAGCGGGGGGAGCCAAAAACATTCAGTACTTC
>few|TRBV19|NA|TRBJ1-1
CASKGGAVLNTEAFF
TGTGCCAGTAAGGGGGGGGCTGTTCTGAACACTGAAGCTTTCTTT
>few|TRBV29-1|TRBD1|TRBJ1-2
CSANLRGGAGYTF
TGCAGCGCTAACCTACGAGGGGGCGCGGGCTACACCTTC
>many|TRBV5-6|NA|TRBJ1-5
CASSFDRGNQPQHF
TGTGCCAGCAGCTTCGACAGAGGCAATCAGCCCCAGCATTTT
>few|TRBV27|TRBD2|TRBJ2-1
CASSRAGLQSNEQFF
TGTGCCAGCAGTCGAGCGGGACTACAATCCAATGAGCAGTTCTTC
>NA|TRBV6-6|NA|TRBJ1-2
CASSRDRQIYGYTF
TGTGCCAGCAGCAGAGATAGACAGATCTATGGCTACACCTTC
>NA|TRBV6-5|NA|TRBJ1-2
CASSPGTAWNYGYTF
TGTGCCAGCAGTCCCGGGACGGCCTGGAACTATGGCTACACCTTC
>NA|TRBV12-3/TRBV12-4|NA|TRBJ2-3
CASSLASLPTAQYF
TGTGCCAGCAGTTTAGCCTCGCTCCCTACGGCGCAGTATTTT
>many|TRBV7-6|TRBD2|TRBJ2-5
CASSLDHWRTSGKETQYF
TGTGCCAGCAGCCTAGACCACTGGCGGACTAGCGGAAAAGAGACCCAGTACTTC
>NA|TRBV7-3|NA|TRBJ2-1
CASSRAGGSTEYNEQFF
TGTGCCAGCAGCCGAGCTGGGGGTAGCACCGAGTACAATGAGCAGTTCTTC
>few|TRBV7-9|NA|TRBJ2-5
CASSGWETQYF
TGTGCCAGCAGCGGGTGGGAGACCCAGTACTTC
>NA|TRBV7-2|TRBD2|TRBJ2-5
CASSLRLAGGEETQYF
TGTGCCAGCAGCCTCCGACTAGCGGGAGGGGAAGAGACCCAGTACTTC
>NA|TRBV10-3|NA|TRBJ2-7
CAISESRQVRGEQYF
TGTGCCATCAGTGAGTCACGACAGGTCCGGGGTGAGCAGTACTTC